The rows below give T cell receptor beta chains drawn from one sample of a study of T cell changes during pregnancy in multiple sclerosis. Repertoires were generated with immunoSEQ multiplex PCR, while TCRdb's copy carries only in-frame clones and drops some. Of approximately 40,000 clones listed, more than 90% are singletons. The sample was CD8+ T cells from peripheral blood mononuclear cells, taken in the third trimester of pregnancy. Source of these receptors: a female donor with multiple sclerosis, enrolled in a pregnancy study. Each CDR3 is given with its conserved first and last residue. The D gene is left open where the match is weak. Some rows have no size entry. The others give once, few or many, or a class for an expanded clone.

J gene: TRBJ2-2
V gene: TRBV6-5
D gene: TRBD2
clone size: -
CDR3 protein: CATENVAGTGELFF
CDR3 DNA: TGTGCCACCGAGAACGTAGCGGGGACCGGGGAGCTGTTTTTT

J gene: TRBJ1-5
V gene: TRBV19
D gene: -
clone size: few
CDR3 protein: CASSLRGSNQPQHF
CDR3 DNA: TGTGCCAGTAGCCTGCGGGGGAGCAATCAGCCCCAGCATTTT

J gene: TRBJ2-1
V gene: TRBV4-3
D gene: TRBD2
clone size: -
CDR3 protein: CASSQDSRAGTSVPPGQFF
CDR3 DNA: TGCGCCAGCAGCCAAGATTCTCGGGCCGGGACTAGCGTCCCTCCGGGGCAGTTCTTC

J gene: TRBJ2-7
V gene: TRBV19
D gene: TRBD2
clone size: -
CDR3 protein: CASSLGLGKGEQYF
CDR3 DNA: TGTGCCAGTAGCCTCGGACTAGGAAAAGGCGAGCAGTACTTC

J gene: TRBJ2-5
V gene: TRBV7-8
D gene: TRBD2
clone size: -
CDR3 protein: CASSLDSASGSQETQYF
CDR3 DNA: TGTGCCAGCAGCTTAGATTCGGCTAGCGGGAGCCAGGAGACCCAGTACTTC

J gene: TRBJ2-5
V gene: TRBV7-3
D gene: TRBD1
clone size: -
CDR3 protein: CASSCRYGDRGSQETQYF
CDR3 DNA: TGTGCCAGCAGCTGCCGGTACGGGGACAGGGGGTCTCAAGAGACCCAGTACTTC

J gene: TRBJ2-7
V gene: TRBV2
D gene: -
clone size: -
CDR3 protein: CASSDSTGHPKGEQYF
CDR3 DNA: TGTGCCAGCAGCGACTCGACAGGACACCCTAAGGGTGAGCAGTACTTC

J gene: TRBJ2-7
V gene: TRBV5-1
D gene: TRBD2
clone size: -
CDR3 protein: CASSSGTSGYEQYF
CDR3 DNA: TGCGCCAGCAGCTCCGGGACTAGCGGCTACGAGCAGTACTTC

J gene: TRBJ2-7
V gene: TRBV4-2
D gene: -
clone size: -
CDR3 protein: CASSQEAGTSSYEQYF
CDR3 DNA: TGTGCCAGCAGCCAAGAGGCAGGTACTAGCTCCTACGAGCAGTACTTC

J gene: TRBJ2-3
V gene: TRBV25-1
D gene: TRBD1
clone size: -
CDR3 protein: CASTPGQSLSQYF
CDR3 DNA: TGTGCCAGCACCCCGGGACAGTCTCTTTCGCAGTATTTT

J gene: TRBJ2-7
V gene: TRBV5-1
D gene: -
clone size: -
CDR3 protein: CASSLGQASYEQYF
CDR3 DNA: TGCGCCAGCAGCTTGGGGCAGGCCTCCTACGAGCAGTACTTC

J gene: TRBJ2-7
V gene: TRBV7-6
D gene: TRBD1
clone size: -
CDR3 protein: CASSTGQGVSYEQYF
CDR3 DNA: TGTGCCAGCAGCACGGGACAGGGGGTATCCTACGAGCAGTACTTC

J gene: TRBJ2-7
V gene: TRBV6-1
D gene: TRBD2
clone size: -
CDR3 protein: CASRVAGLTYEQYF
CDR3 DNA: TGTGCCAGCAGGGTAGCGGGGTTAACCTACGAGCAGTACTTC

J gene: TRBJ2-1
V gene: TRBV13
D gene: -
clone size: -
CDR3 protein: CASRPLLASSYNEQFF
CDR3 DNA: TGTGCCAGCAGGCCGCTACTAGCAAGCTCCTACAATGAGCAGTTCTTC

J gene: TRBJ2-6
V gene: TRBV19
D gene: -
clone size: -
CDR3 protein: CASIQSPGSSGANVLTF
CDR3 DNA: TGTGCCAGTATTCAATCCCCCGGGAGCTCTGGGGCCAACGTCCTGACTTTC

J gene: TRBJ1-2
V gene: TRBV5-6
D gene: -
clone size: -
CDR3 protein: CASSLAQGNGYTF
CDR3 DNA: TGTGCCAGCAGCTTGGCACAGGGAAATGGCTACACCTTC

J gene: TRBJ1-1
V gene: TRBV10-3
D gene: -
clone size: -
CDR3 protein: CAISESIGQRIEAFF
CDR3 DNA: TGTGCCATCAGTGAGTCGATAGGACAGAGAATTGAAGCTTTCTTT

J gene: TRBJ1-1
V gene: TRBV5-4
D gene: -
clone size: -
CDR3 protein: CASSLVREMNTEAFF
CDR3 DNA: TGTGCCAGCAGCTTGGTACGTGAGATGAACACTGAAGCTTTCTTT

J gene: TRBJ2-7
V gene: TRBV28
D gene: TRBD2
clone size: -
CDR3 protein: CASSPLTSGSTYEQYF
CDR3 DNA: TGTGCCAGCAGTCCGTTGACTAGCGGGAGTACCTACGAGCAGTACTTC

J gene: TRBJ2-1
V gene: TRBV28
D gene: TRBD1
clone size: -
CDR3 protein: CASNLQGADNEQFF
CDR3 DNA: TGTGCCAGCAATCTACAGGGGGCCGACAATGAGCAGTTCTTC

J gene: TRBJ1-2
V gene: TRBV11-3
D gene: TRBD1
clone size: -
CDR3 protein: CASSLRGPNYGYTF
CDR3 DNA: TGTGCCAGCAGCTTGAGGGGGCCTAACTATGGCTACACCTTC

J gene: TRBJ2-1
V gene: TRBV4-3
D gene: TRBD2
clone size: -
CDR3 protein: CASSQPLAGYNEQFF
CDR3 DNA: TGCGCCAGCAGCCAACCGCTAGCGGGTTACAATGAGCAGTTCTTC

J gene: TRBJ2-3
V gene: TRBV1
D gene: -
clone size: -
CDR3 protein: CTSSQDSPRSGSTDTQYF
CDR3 DNA: TGCACCAGCAGCCAAGATTCCCCGCGGAGCGGAAGCACAGATACGCAGTATTTT

J gene: TRBJ1-5
V gene: TRBV5-5
D gene: TRBD1
clone size: -
CDR3 protein: CASSAGTGYQPQHF
CDR3 DNA: TGTGCCAGCAGCGCCGGGACAGGGTATCAGCCCCAGCATTTT

J gene: TRBJ1-2
V gene: TRBV27
D gene: -
clone size: -
CDR3 protein: CASATNPGLGYTF
CDR3 DNA: TGTGCCAGCGCAACCAACCCAGGGCTCGGCTACACCTTC

J gene: TRBJ2-1
V gene: TRBV19
D gene: -
clone size: -
CDR3 protein: CASRDIRTYNEQFF
CDR3 DNA: TGTGCCAGTCGCGACATCCGAACCTACAATGAGCAGTTCTTC

J gene: TRBJ2-3
V gene: TRBV4-1
D gene: TRBD2
clone size: -
CDR3 protein: CASSQASGSTDTQYF
CDR3 DNA: TGCGCCAGCAGCCAAGCTAGCGGTAGCACAGATACGCAGTATTTT

J gene: TRBJ2-1
V gene: TRBV19
D gene: TRBD2
clone size: -
CDR3 protein: CASSIDTAGGRDNEQFF
CDR3 DNA: TGTGCCAGTAGTATAGATACGGCGGGAGGGCGAGACAATGAGCAGTTCTTC

J gene: TRBJ2-3
V gene: TRBV9
D gene: -
clone size: -
CDR3 protein: CASSVGDSFPTDTQYF
CDR3 DNA: TGTGCCAGCAGCGTAGGTGACAGTTTTCCCACAGATACGCAGTATTTT

J gene: TRBJ2-7
V gene: TRBV29-1
D gene: -
clone size: -
CDR3 protein: CSVDRGSGEQYF
CDR3 DNA: TGCAGCGTTGACCGAGGCTCGGGGGAGCAGTACTTC

J gene: TRBJ2-7
V gene: TRBV13
D gene: TRBD1
clone size: -
CDR3 protein: CASSSGQGTSEQYF
CDR3 DNA: TGTGCCAGCAGCTCCGGACAGGGGACTTCCGAGCAGTACTTC

J gene: TRBJ2-1
V gene: TRBV2
D gene: -
clone size: once
CDR3 protein: CATERGSLDDNEQFF
CDR3 DNA: TGTGCCACCGAACGTGGCTCCCTCGATGACAATGAGCAGTTCTTC

J gene: TRBJ1-2
V gene: TRBV19
D gene: -
clone size: -
CDR3 protein: CASNTGYSVDGYTF
CDR3 DNA: TGTGCCAGTAATACAGGGTACTCTGTCGATGGCTACACCTTC

J gene: TRBJ2-6
V gene: TRBV7-7
D gene: -
clone size: -
CDR3 protein: CASSLWASGANVLTF
CDR3 DNA: TGTGCTAGCAGCTTATGGGCGTCGGGGGCCAACGTCCTGACTTTC

J gene: TRBJ2-7
V gene: TRBV14
D gene: -
clone size: -
CDR3 protein: CASSQDPNSIYEQYF
CDR3 DNA: TGTGCCAGCAGCCAAGACCCAAATTCTATCTACGAGCAGTACTTC

J gene: TRBJ2-7
V gene: TRBV5-6
D gene: -
clone size: -
CDR3 protein: CASSLGRAGPLGEQYF
CDR3 DNA: TGTGCCAGCAGCTTGGGGCGGGCGGGGCCATTGGGGGAGCAGTACTTC

J gene: TRBJ2-5
V gene: TRBV19
D gene: TRBD2
clone size: -
CDR3 protein: CASSIARLAGVAETQYF
CDR3 DNA: TGTGCCAGTAGTATAGCGCGGCTAGCGGGAGTGGCGGAGACCCAGTACTTC

J gene: TRBJ2-1
V gene: TRBV29-1
D gene: TRBD2
clone size: once
CDR3 protein: CSVDGRRSYNEQFF
CDR3 DNA: TGCAGCGTTGACGGGAGGAGGTCCTACAATGAGCAGTTCTTC

J gene: TRBJ2-3
V gene: TRBV6-5
D gene: TRBD1
clone size: once
CDR3 protein: CASTPWQGAQDTQYF
CDR3 DNA: TGTGCCAGCACCCCGTGGCAGGGGGCTCAGGATACGCAGTATTTT

J gene: TRBJ2-7
V gene: TRBV2
D gene: TRBD2
clone size: -
CDR3 protein: CASKRGLGEQYF
CDR3 DNA: TGTGCCAGCAAGCGGGGATTGGGCGAGCAGTACTTC

J gene: TRBJ2-3
V gene: TRBV19
D gene: -
clone size: few
CDR3 protein: CASSGSTQRHTDTQYF
CDR3 DNA: TGTGCCAGTAGTGGGTCGACACAACGACACACAGATACGCAGTATTTT

J gene: TRBJ2-7
V gene: TRBV28
D gene: -
clone size: once
CDR3 protein: CASRRQYLTYEQYF
CDR3 DNA: TGTGCCAGCAGGAGACAGTATCTGACTTACGAGCAGTACTTC

J gene: TRBJ2-1
V gene: TRBV4-2
D gene: -
clone size: -
CDR3 protein: CASSPTVGSSYNEQFF
CDR3 DNA: TGTGCCAGCAGCCCGACCGTTGGGAGCTCCTACAATGAGCAGTTCTTC

J gene: TRBJ2-1
V gene: TRBV28
D gene: TRBD2
clone size: -
CDR3 protein: CASSLYPGGLALPRPNNEQFF
CDR3 DNA: TGTGCCAGCAGTTTATATCCCGGGGGACTAGCTCTCCCTCGACCAAACAATGAGCAGTTCTTC

J gene: TRBJ2-3
V gene: TRBV5-4
D gene: TRBD2
clone size: few
CDR3 protein: CASSQERAGADTQYF
CDR3 DNA: TGTGCCAGCAGCCAAGAGCGAGCGGGAGCAGATACGCAGTATTTT

J gene: TRBJ2-1
V gene: TRBV7-8
D gene: TRBD2
clone size: -
CDR3 protein: CASSLVGSGRYNEQFF
CDR3 DNA: TGTGCCAGCAGCTTAGTGGGTAGCGGGAGATACAATGAGCAGTTCTTC

J gene: TRBJ2-7
V gene: TRBV29-1
D gene: TRBD2
clone size: -
CDR3 protein: CSVEGAGGRFNEQYF
CDR3 DNA: TGCAGCGTTGAGGGGGCAGGCGGGAGGTTCAACGAGCAGTACTTC

J gene: TRBJ1-5
V gene: TRBV5-6
D gene: -
clone size: -
CDR3 protein: CASSLSLSQPQHF
CDR3 DNA: TGTGCCAGCAGCTTATCCCTTTCTCAGCCCCAGCATTTT

J gene: TRBJ1-1
V gene: TRBV7-9
D gene: TRBD1
clone size: -
CDR3 protein: CASSSEGAFTEAFF
CDR3 DNA: TGTGCCAGCAGCTCTGAGGGGGCATTCACTGAAGCTTTCTTT

J gene: TRBJ2-1
V gene: TRBV29-1
D gene: -
clone size: once
CDR3 protein: CSVDRRNEQFF
CDR3 DNA: TGCAGCGTTGATCGGAGGAATGAGCAGTTCTTC

J gene: TRBJ2-1
V gene: TRBV6-6
D gene: -
clone size: few
CDR3 protein: CASSYSLERGEQFF
CDR3 DNA: TGTGCCAGCAGTTACTCACTAGAACGCGGTGAGCAGTTCTTC

J gene: TRBJ2-7
V gene: TRBV5-1
D gene: TRBD2
clone size: -
CDR3 protein: CASSLGAGGDYEQYF
CDR3 DNA: TGCGCCAGCAGCTTGGGAGCGGGAGGGGACTACGAGCAGTACTTC

J gene: TRBJ2-2
V gene: TRBV7-3
D gene: -
clone size: -
CDR3 protein: CASREGGELFF
CDR3 DNA: TGTGCCAGCAGGGAGGGCGGGGAGCTGTTTTTT

J gene: TRBJ1-2
V gene: TRBV7-8
D gene: -
clone size: -
CDR3 protein: CASSSQGPNYGYTF
CDR3 DNA: TGTGCCAGCAGCTCCCAGGGGCCAAACTATGGCTACACCTTC

J gene: TRBJ2-1
V gene: TRBV27
D gene: TRBD2
clone size: -
CDR3 protein: CASTGTSGRGNEQFF
CDR3 DNA: TGTGCCAGCACCGGGACTAGCGGGAGAGGCAATGAGCAGTTCTTC

J gene: TRBJ2-7
V gene: TRBV4-3
D gene: TRBD1
clone size: -
CDR3 protein: CASSRDSGERAPHEQYF
CDR3 DNA: TGCGCCAGCAGCCGGGACAGTGGTGAAAGGGCTCCCCACGAGCAGTACTTC

J gene: TRBJ1-1
V gene: TRBV4-1
D gene: -
clone size: -
CDR3 protein: CASSQDGGWSTEAFF
CDR3 DNA: TGCGCCAGCAGCCAAGATGGGGGGTGGTCGACTGAAGCTTTCTTT

J gene: TRBJ2-2
V gene: TRBV13
D gene: -
clone size: -
CDR3 protein: CASSLAGAGELFF
CDR3 DNA: TGTGCCAGCAGCTTAGCAGGGGCCGGGGAGCTGTTTTTT